This entry lists 9 T cell receptor beta chains sequenced from one sample in a study of T cells in Graves' hyperthyroidism and ophthalmopathy. From RNA transcripts, TCR beta CDR3 regions were amplified. RT-PCR in the first round (using the HTBI primer set) targeted the TCR CDR3. TCRdb ran MiXCR on the multiplex PCR reads and lists one entry per CDR3 protein. The table shows under 650,000 distinct CDR3 sequences, with 15% to 20% occurring only once. Material: blood. These receptors all come from a woman in her thirties with Graves' hyperthyroidism.

The table lists this clonotype with many counts. The J gene is TRBJ2-5, the V gene TRBV7-2; D remains unclear. Germline CDR1 reads SGHTA; CDR2 reads FQGNSA. Trimming took 6 bases from V and 5 from J, leaving 13 bases between them. This CDR3 has 13 residues. The CDR3 DNA is TGTGCCAGCAGTTCTAGGTCCGCGGAGACCCAGTACTTC. It yields the protein CASSSRSAETQYF.

This chain connects TRBV6-6 to TRBJ1-6; no definite D call. The V gene lost 0 bases and the J gene lost 0 bases, with 12 bases spanning the gap. Germline V gives CDR1 MNHNY, CDR2 SVGAGI (reference sequence). The CDR3 spans 18 residues. The DNA of the CDR3 is TGTGCCAGCAGTTACTCAGTCGCGGGTGGCTCCTATAATTCACCCCTCCACTTT. This gives the protein CASSYSVAGGSYNSPLHF.

The V gene is TRBV29-1, the J gene TRBJ1-2; TRBD1 is a possible D gene (6 bases). Between the trimmed V and J ends, which lost 8 bases and 6 bases, there was a span of 13 bases. The CDR3 is made up of 11 amino acids. Germline CDR1 and CDR2: SQVTM and ANQGSEA. The DNA of the CDR3 is TGCAGCCTCGAAGGGGGGGATGGCTACACCTTC. It codes for CSLEGGDGYTF.

This clonotype was recorded at least ten times. The chain links TRBV5-5 to TRBJ2-3; tentatively, D is TRBD1 (5 bases). Germline V gene lookup returns CDR1 SGHKS and CDR2 YYEKEE (reference sequence). This CDR3 spans 12 amino acids. V lost 4 bases to trimming and J lost 4 bases, with 7 bases between them. The CDR3 nucleotides read TGTGCCAGCAGCCCAGGGTCAGATACGCAGTATTTT. This encodes CASSPGSDTQYF.

This clonotype has at least ten counts. The J gene is TRBJ2-3, the V gene TRBV7-2; D not certain. The CDR3 spans 13 residues. The germline V and J ends were trimmed by 8 bases and 2 bases, with 11 bases remaining between them. CDR1 SGHTA and CDR2 FQGNSA come from the germline V gene. This CDR3 is CASGPAPTDTQYF. DNA for the CDR3: TGTGCCAGCGGTCCGGCCCCCACAGATACGCAGTATTTT.

This clonotype was picked up many times. The CDR3 protein is CAWIGTSGFNEQFF. In nucleotides, the CDR3 is TGTGCCTGGATCGGGACTAGCGGGTTCAATGAGCAGTTCTTC. The genes are TRBV30 and TRBJ2-1, with TRBD2 identical over 12 bases. This CDR3 has 14 residues. Germline assignment: CDR1 GTSNPN and CDR2 SVGIG (reference sequence). The junction had 4 bases not matched to a gene; V was cut back by 4 bases and J by 6 bases.

This clonotype was seen a handful of times. The DNA is omitted, as the CDR3 cannot be located on it reliably, and the CDR3 follows TCRdb's listing. This chain joins TRBV3-1 and TRBJ2-7; no check of the table's D call, TRBD2, against the DNA was made. Per the germline V gene, CDR1 is LGHDT and CDR2 is YNNKEL (reference sequence). The CDR3 spans 16 residues, counting both ends. CDR3 region: CASSQGVAGGAYEQCF.

V usage is TRBV5-8 and J usage is TRBJ1-5, with 9 positions matching TRBD1. V lost 4 bases and J lost 2; bases outside the gene matches: 7. The CDR3 runs 16 residues. Germline V gives CDR1 SGHTS, CDR2 YDEGEE. The CDR3 is CASSAGTGIGNQPQHF. The CDR3 nucleotides are TGTGCCAGCAGCGCCGGGACAGGGATTGGCAATCAGCCCCAGCATTTT.

The rearrangement joins TRBV5-5 to TRBJ1-1, with TRBD1 as a possible D gene (5 bases). The CDR3 totals 15 residues. Per the germline V gene, CDR1 is SGHKS and CDR2 is YYEKEE (reference sequence). V was clipped by 0 bases and J by 2 bases, with 11 bases between them. This CDR3 reads CASSLGPRVNTEAFF. The CDR3 nucleotides read TGTGCCAGCAGCTTGGGTCCCAGGGTAAACACTGAAGCTTTCTTT.